The text below deals with one T cell receptor (beta chain). Antigen: not known. The data were taken from a study of OX40 agonist ivuxolimab in advanced cancers. At the level of the study: Patients received the agonistic anti-OX40 (CD134) antibody ivuxolimab.

The data were produced by immunoSEQ multiplex PCR, yet TCRdb's version contains in-frame clones alone and is incomplete. The sample lists approximately 91,000 clones, 87% occurring once. Overall study findings and caveats: With doses of 0.1-3.0 mg/kg, partial responders showed among the lowest clonal expansion. Circulating CD4+ and CD8+ T cells showed clonal expansion by week 6 at 0.1 to 3.0 mg/kg. In CD8+ T cells, expanded clones were on average more numerous than in CD4+.

This receptor was identified in an adult with an advanced solid tumor such as melanoma, head and neck, liver or kidney cancer. Sequencing was performed on CD4+ or CD8+ T cells sorted from blood, taken in a trial of the OX40 agonist ivuxolimab.

This CDR3 is CASSGGTGRNTIYF. CDR3 sequence (DNA): TGTGCCAGCAGCGGGGGGACTGGAAGAAACACCATATATTTT. This chain joins TRBV9 and TRBJ1-3, with a weak D call TRBD1 (5 bases). The germline V gene encodes CDR1 SGDLS and CDR2 YYNGEE. V was clipped by 3 bases and J by 5 bases, with 12 bases between them. The CDR3 totals 14 residues.